This TCR beta chain was recovered during a study of beta chain features in type 1 diabetes. The trim removed 4 bases at V and 5 bases at J, leaving 10 bases unmatched. The germline V gene encodes CDR1 SGHRS and CDR2 YFSETQ. CDR3 length: 15 amino acids. The whole isolated RNA underwent reverse transcription, so sequencing captured expressed TCRB transcripts. The protocol was immunoSEQ multiplex PCR, while the TCRdb copy is restricted to in-frame clones and leaves out a portion. The sample has 130,000 to 150,000 clones, roughly 10% seen once. The V gene is TRBV5-1, the J gene TRBJ2-7; 9 nucleotides match TRBD1. This receptor was identified in a man between 18 and 29 years old in good health. The source material was naive CD4+ T cells from blood. CDR3 sequence: CASSATGTGSNEQYF. The CDR3 DNA follows: TGCGCCAGCAGCGCCACCGGGACAGGGAGCAACGAGCAGTACTTC.